The entry below gives a single T cell receptor (beta chain) sequence along with its context. The antigen is not known. This entry belongs to a study of T cell responses to AZD1222 COVID-19 vaccine. Study-level points and caveats: Donors were chiefly white British, with a greater number of females, and clonal diversity was perhaps underestimated. At 160-218 and 743-854, vaccine-associated CD4 TCRs were dominant, and they spanned spike.

The germline V gene encodes CDR1 SGHVS and CDR2 FQNEAQ. V lost 0 bases to trimming and J lost 9 bases, with 5 bases between them. CDR3 length equals 12 residues. Libraries were prepared by immunoSEQ multiplex PCR; TCRdb keeps only in-frame clonotypes and omits some of them. The sample has more than 50,000 clones, approximately 85% seen once; the top ten hold roughly 21%. This sequence joins TRBV7-8 and TRBJ1-4; no reliable D call. The sequencing here drew on peripheral blood, taken on day 0 of MenACWY control vaccination. The source of this sequence is an adult in good health. The CDR3 bases are TGTGCCAGCAGCTTAGCTGGTAAAAAACTGTTTTTT. This translates into CASSLAGKKLFF.